The 7 T cell receptor beta chains in this list originate from one sample, sequenced in a study of cytomegalovirus exposure and HLA in healthy donors. Vbeta (60) and Jbeta (13) primers were used in the PCR. The method was immunoSEQ multiplex PCR; TCRdb's version includes in-frame clones alone and lacks a portion of them. Of around 150,000 clones detected, roughly 68% appear once; the ten largest clones hold about 4.5%. The material sequenced was PBMCs. The receptors derive from a man aged 55 to 70 in good health and CMV-seronegative.

The genes are TRBV7-9 and TRBJ2-3; 10 bases map to TRBD2. Trimming took 8 bases from V and 2 from J; bases not matched to a gene: 7. This CDR3 spans 15 amino acids. Per the germline V gene, CDR1 is SEHNR and CDR2 is FQNEAQ (reference sequence). This CDR3 is CASVPSGRNTDTQYF. In DNA form, the CDR3 reads TGTGCCAGCGTACCTAGCGGGAGAAACACAGATACGCAGTATTTT.

The chain joins TRBV6-5 to TRBJ2-1; 10 bases match TRBD2. CDR1 MNHEY and CDR2 SVGAGI come from the germline V gene. J was trimmed by 5 bases and V by 9 bases; bases with no gene match: 7. The CDR3 spans 14 residues. The CDR3 loop reads CASSPGTSDNEQFF. The DNA for the CDR3 is TGTGCCAGTTCACCCGGGACTAGCGACAATGAGCAGTTCTTC.

The chain is built from TRBV18 and TRBJ2-7, with 7 bases fitting TRBD2. The V gene's germline CDR1 is KGHSH and CDR2 LQKENI. V shed 6 bases, J shed 5 bases, and the junction held 13 bases outside the gene matches. The CDR3 extends over 15 amino acids. The CDR3 loop is CASSLSKGGHNEQYF. For the CDR3, the DNA is TGTGCCAGCTCCTTATCTAAGGGAGGGCACAACGAGCAGTACTTC.

The chain recombines TRBV6-1 with TRBJ2-7; 8 bases map to TRBD1. The CDR3 totals 15 residues. Germline assignment: CDR1 MNHNS and CDR2 SASEGT. J gave up 5 bases and V 7 bases, and 13 bases lay outside the gene matches. The CDR3 DNA reads TGTGCCAGCATTATCGGGCAGGGGGCTTTCCACGAGCAGTACTTC. This translates into CASIIGQGAFHEQYF.

This chain connects TRBV30 to TRBJ1-5, with D maybe TRBD1 (6 bases). Germline V gene sequence: CDR1 GTSNPN, CDR2 SVGIG (reference sequence). The CDR3 length is 13 residues. V lost 2 bases and J 5 bases, leaving 10 bases between the germline ends. In DNA form, the CDR3 reads TGTGCCTGGAGTCGGCCAGGGGATCAGCCCCAGCATTTT. Translation: CAWSRPGDQPQHF. The full variable domain, its missing parts supplied by reference TRBV30 and TRBJ1-5, is SQTIHQWPATLVQPVGSPLSLECTVEGTSNPNLYWYRQAAGRGLQLLFYSVGIGQISSEVPQNLSASRPQDRQFILSSKKLLLSDSGFYLCAWSRPGDQPQHFGDGTRLSIL.

The rearrangement links TRBV6-4 to TRBJ2-3; 12 nucleotides match TRBD2. Germline V gene sequence: CDR1 MRHNA, CDR2 SNTAGT. J gave up 1 base and V 5 bases, and 1 base lay outside the gene matches. This CDR3 contains 15 residues. The CDR3 nucleotides read TGTGCCAGCAGTCGGACTAGCGGGGGCACAGATACGCAGTATTTT. Residues: CASSRTSGGTDTQYF.

V and J are TRBV11-2 and TRBJ1-1; D ambiguous. V shed 1 base and J shed 10 bases, with 10 bases lying between them. Germline-derived CDR1 and CDR2 are SGHAT and FQNNGV. The CDR3 is 12 residues long. Here the CDR3 DNA reads TGTGCCAGCAGCTTAGCGGGGTCGGGAGCTTTCTTT. Its protein is CASSLAGSGAFF.